The present entry profiles one T cell receptor (beta chain) with its context. Its antigen is not known. In the original processing: For the immunoSEQ data, sequences were junction-only without quality scores, so filtering differed. TCRdb's table, derived via immunoSEQ multiplex PCR, lists solely in-frame clones and lacks some. V, J and clone size are those of that table, while D and trimming were read from the DNA. The data show roughly 1,800,000 clones, about 95% seen once. This entry is derived from a study of shared clonotypes between healthy human individuals. V gave up 3 bases and J gave up 1 base; unmatched junction bases: 6. The CDR3 is 18 residues long. Germline V lookup: CDR1 SNHLY, CDR2 FYNNEI. Terminally differentiated effector memory CD45RA+ cells were left out of the naive CD8 fraction, which was CD45RO-negative and positively selected for CCR7. Study results and caveats: Estimated richness values were generally larger in naive subsets than in memory subsets. Rarefaction showed that sequencing of sorted subsets was incomplete (despite large depth). Non-shared clonotypes displayed generation probabilities falling below those of clonotypes present in all four donors.

This clonotype was obtained from a man younger than 35 in good health. The sequencing input was naive CD8+ T cells sorted from blood. The chain recombines TRBV2 with TRBJ2-3, with TRBD2 matching 14 bases. The CDR3 sequence is CASSEGLAGEVGTDTQYF. CDR3 bases: TGTGCCAGCAGTGAGGGACTAGCGGGGGAGGTTGGCACAGATACGCAGTATTTT.